These 26 T cell receptor beta chains were all obtained from the same sample, sequenced in a study of radiation and T cells in renal cell carcinoma. Produced via immunoSEQ multiplex PCR; TCRdb's table is partial and in-frame only. Counted here are about 10,000 clones, roughly 60% occurring once; the ten biggest clones make up more than 7.5%. The treatment is: treatment-naive control, cytoreductive nephrectomy. This specimen consisted of tumor tissue, obtained from a patient whose treatment was nephrectomy without radiotherapy. These receptors came from a man in his forties with renal cell carcinoma.

V is TRBV19 and J is TRBJ2-1, with D perhaps matching TRBD2 (5 bases). Germline V gene sequence: CDR1 LNHDA, CDR2 SQIVND (reference sequence). The CDR3 sequence is 13 residues long. Trimming cost V 4 bases and J 4 bases, with 8 bases left between them. The CDR3: CASSTDYYNEQFF. CDR3 coding DNA: TGTGCCAGTAGTACTGACTATTACAATGAGCAGTTCTTC. Full variable domain (remainder filled in from reference TRBV19 and TRBJ2-1): DGGITQSPKYLFRKEGQNVTLSCEQNLNHDAMYWYRQDPGQGLRLIYYSQIVNDFQKGDIAEGYSVSREKKESFPLTVTSAQKNPTAFYLCASSTDYYNEQFFGPGTRLTVL.

V usage is TRBV9 and J usage is TRBJ2-2; a possible D gene is TRBD2 (6 bases). The CDR3 totals 16 residues. Germline values: CDR1 SGDLS, CDR2 YYNGEE. Trimming removed 3 bases from V and 4 bases from J, with 16 bases in between. In DNA, the CDR3 is TGTGCCAGCAGCGCCTCCGGGACTCTGTTCACCGGGGAGCTGTTTTTT. It encodes CASSASGTLFTGELFF.

The chain uses TRBV11-2 and TRBJ2-5, with TRBD1 matching over 9 bases. The CDR3 is made up of 12 amino acids. V dropped 1 base and J dropped 14; count of bases not matched to a gene: 5. Germline assignment: CDR1 SGHAT and CDR2 FQNNGV. CDR3 in DNA: TGTGCCAGCAGCTTAGCCGACAGGGGGATTTACTTC. Protein product: CASSLADRGIYF. The whole variable domain, filled in from reference TRBV11-2 and TRBJ2-5, reads EAGVAQSPRYKIIEKRQSVAFWCNPISGHATLYWYQQILGQGPKLLIQFQNNGVVDDSQLPKDRFSAERLKGVDSTLKIQPAKLEDSAVYLCASSLADRGIYFGPGTRLLVL.

The chain recombines TRBV6-5 with TRBJ2-5; D perhaps matches TRBD1 (6 bases). CDR3 size: 15 residues. Germline CDR1 MNHEY, CDR2 SVGAGI. Trimming stripped 4 bases from V and 5 bases from J, with 17 bases between. Here the CDR3 DNA reads TGTGCCAGCAGTTTAGACGCAGGGGCTCGGGAGACCCAGTACTTC. It is translated as CASSLDAGARETQYF.

Only a few counts were recorded for this clone. V usage is TRBV5-6 and J usage is TRBJ1-1; D is perhaps TRBD1 (6 bases). This CDR3 has 16 amino acids. CDR1 is SGHDT and CDR2 is YYEEEE in the germline V gene. V gave up 1 base and J gave up 1 base, with 14 bases separating them. The CDR3 protein is CASSLMVGGRNTEAFF. The CDR3 DNA follows: TGTGCCAGCAGCTTGATGGTTGGGGGCCGGAACACTGAAGCTTTCTTT.

The chain has TRBV15 and TRBJ2-5; 7 bases are shared with TRBD1. Germline CDR1 reads LNHNV; CDR2 reads YYDKDF (reference sequence). Germline trimming cut 0 bases from V and 5 bases from J; bases unmatched to any gene: 6. CDR3 length: 15 amino acids. CDR3: CATSRDRARGETQYF. CDR3 in DNA: TGTGCCACCAGCAGAGATCGAGCCAGGGGGGAGACCCAGTACTTC.

This chain connects TRBV6-5 to TRBJ1-2; 8 bases are a match to TRBD1. V trimming: 5 bases; J trimming: 8 bases; junction bases outside the gene matches: 4. Per the germline V gene, CDR1 is MNHEY and CDR2 is SVGAGI. There are 12 residues in the CDR3. In nucleotides, the CDR3 is TGTGCCAGCAGTGACAGGGGAGGGGGCTACACCTTC. Its protein product is CASSDRGGGYTF.

CDR3 nucleotides: TGTGCCAGCGGCATCTGGACAGATACGCAGTATTTT. Translation: CASGIWTDTQYF. The chain joins TRBV6-6 to TRBJ2-3; the D is unclear. The CDR3 is 12 residues long. The V gene's germline CDR1 is MNHNY and CDR2 SVGAGI (reference sequence). Trimming pared 8 bases from V and 3 bases from J, leaving 9 bases between.

The J gene is TRBJ2-7, the V gene TRBV5-6; a weak D match, TRBD2 (5 bases). Trimming pared 2 bases from V and 2 bases from J, leaving 8 bases between. Germline values: CDR1 SGHDT, CDR2 YYEEEE. CDR3 length equals 13 residues. The CDR3 is CASSLRGTYEQYF. In DNA, the CDR3 is TGTGCCAGCAGCTTACGGGGAACCTACGAGCAGTACTTC.

The rearrangement uses TRBV5-1 and TRBJ2-7; 8 nucleotides agree with TRBD1. The germline V gene has CDR1 SGHRS and CDR2 YFSETQ. CDR3 length: 14 amino acids. The V segment lost 0 bases and the J segment 3 bases; nucleotides outside the gene matches: 2. In DNA form, the CDR3 reads TGCGCCAGCAGCTTGGCCGGGACAGGCTACGAGCAGTACGTC. Translation: CASSLAGTGYEQYV.

V is TRBV6-1 and J is TRBJ2-7; 7 bases are a match to TRBD2. This CDR3 comprises 16 residues. CDR1 and CDR2 (germline): MNHNS, SASEGT. With 2 bases clipped from V and 3 bases from J, the junction kept 10 bases outside the gene matches. The CDR3 nucleotides are TGTGCCAGCAGTGAAACCCACTCCTGGGGGGGCTACGAGCAGTACTTC. Protein: CASSETHSWGGYEQYF.

This clone is medium-sized by share. The V call is TRBV7-9, the J call TRBJ2-1; TRBD1 aligns across 8 bases. Germline trimming cut 5 bases from V and 4 bases from J; bases unmatched to any gene: 10. The CDR3 length is 16 residues. Germline CDR1 is SEHNR and CDR2 is FQNEAQ (reference sequence). This CDR3 reads CASSRRGQGGYNEQFF. The CDR3 DNA reads TGTGCCAGCAGCCGGCGAGGACAGGGAGGATACAATGAGCAGTTCTTC.

This clone has more than one count but fewer than ten. J is TRBJ1-6 and V is TRBV10-3; the D gene is possibly TRBD1 (6 bases). The germline V gene encodes CDR1 ENHRY and CDR2 SYGVKD. The CDR3 covers 15 residues. V was trimmed by 3 bases and J by 6 bases, leaving 12 bases between them. CDR3 sequence (DNA): TGTGCCATCAGTGATAGGGGGACGGTTAATTCACCCCTCCACTTT. As protein: CAISDRGTVNSPLHF.

The V gene is TRBV27, the J gene TRBJ1-1, with no clear D. The V end was cut by 3 bases, the J end by 1 base, with 21 bases between. The germline gives CDR1 MNHEY, CDR2 SMNVEV (reference sequence). The CDR3 contains 18 residues. The DNA of the CDR3 is TGTGCCAGCAGTTTTTCCACGGACGGACTACCACCGAACACTGAAGCTTTCTTT. Encoded protein: CASSFSTDGLPPNTEAFF.

The rearrangement joins TRBV11-3 to TRBJ2-3; 7 bases agree with TRBD2. The CDR3 contains 14 residues. In germline, CDR1 is SGHNT, CDR2 YENEEA. V was pared by 5 bases and J by 5 bases, with 7 bases of the junction left unmatched. The CDR3 DNA reads as TGTGCCAGCAGCATCCGGGAGGAAGGAGATACGCAGTATTTT. This sequence encodes CASSIREEGDTQYF.

The chain recombines TRBV10-3 with TRBJ2-2; 9 bases map to TRBD2. Germline V lookup: CDR1 ENHRY, CDR2 SYGVKD. The CDR3 is 19 residues long. V lost 2 bases to trimming and J lost 0 bases; unmatched junction nucleotides: 10. CDR3 region: CAISELSLAGTTNTGELFF. CDR3 nucleotide sequence: TGTGCCATCAGTGAGCTAAGTCTAGCGGGGACAACGAACACCGGGGAGCTGTTTTTT.

The chain employs TRBV18 and TRBJ1-3; TRBD1 matches at 7 bases. CDR1 KGHSH and CDR2 LQKENI come from the germline V gene. The ends lost 0 bases at V and 1 base at J; junction bases unmatched: 6. The length of the CDR3 is 17 residues. CDR3 loop: CASSPPRRTGSGNTIYF. CDR3 DNA sequence: TGTGCCAGCTCACCACCTAGGCGGACAGGTTCTGGAAACACCATATATTTT.

V is TRBV28 and J is TRBJ1-5; TRBD1 matches 10 bases. The CDR3 is made up of 16 amino acids. Germline CDR1 MDHEN, CDR2 SYDVKM. V gave up 5 bases and J gave up 1 base; unmatched junction bases: 5. This CDR3 is CASSVGTGASNQPQHF. The CDR3 DNA reads as TGTGCCAGCAGTGTAGGGACAGGGGCGAGCAATCAGCCCCAGCATTTT.

The V and J genes are TRBV27 and TRBJ1-1; tentative D call: TRBD1 (5 bases). This CDR3 has 16 residues. Trimming stripped 2 bases from V and 5 bases from J, with 18 bases between. Germline loops: CDR1 MNHEY, CDR2 SMNVEV (reference sequence). The CDR3 nucleotides are TGTGCCAGCAGTTTACTGTTCGGACTGGGGGGGACTGAAGCTTTCTTT. It translates to CASSLLFGLGGTEAFF.

The V gene is TRBV19, the J gene TRBJ2-3, with D possibly TRBD2 on 6 matching bases. Germline assignment: CDR1 LNHDA and CDR2 SQIVND (reference sequence). V shed 6 bases and J shed 10 bases, with 14 bases lying between them. This CDR3 is built from 12 residues. The CDR3 sequence: CASRQNSGPQYF. The CDR3 DNA sequence: TGTGCCAGTAGACAGAACAGCGGGCCGCAGTATTTT.

The chain recombines TRBV6-5 with TRBJ2-3; 7 bases map to TRBD2. This CDR3 spans 15 amino acids. The V segment lost 6 bases and the J segment 7 bases; nucleotides outside the gene matches: 13. CDR1 and CDR2 (germline): MNHEY, SVGAGI. The CDR3, as DNA: TGTGCCAGCAGGAAGCTAGCGGACCTCTTCTATACGCAGTATTTT. It yields the protein CASRKLADLFYTQYF.

The chain uses TRBV15 and TRBJ2-2, with D perhaps matching TRBD1 (5 bases). Germline-derived CDR1 and CDR2 are LNHNV and YYDKDF (reference sequence). This CDR3 comprises 14 residues. The V and J ends lost 5 bases and 2 bases respectively, with 9 bases between them. The CDR3 is CATSAQVNTGELFF. CDR3 DNA: TGTGCCACCAGCGCACAGGTAAACACCGGGGAGCTGTTTTTT.

The sample holds one count of this clone. This chain joins TRBV19 and TRBJ2-5; D gene unclear. Per germline, CDR1 LNHDA and CDR2 SQIVND (reference sequence). Trimming pared 5 bases from V and 5 bases from J, leaving 12 bases between. This CDR3 comprises 13 residues. CDR3 sequence: CASSGQAVETQYF. The CDR3 coding sequence is TGTGCCAGTAGTGGGCAGGCGGTGGAGACCCAGTACTTC.

The rearrangement links TRBV30 to TRBJ1-5, with unresolved D. This CDR3 is built from 12 residues. Germline CDR1 reads GTSNPN; CDR2 reads SVGIG (reference sequence). The V end lost 1 base, the J end lost 4 bases, and 5 bases lay between the germline ends. The CDR3: CAWSEKNQPQHF. The CDR3, as DNA: TGTGCCTGGAGTGAGAAGAATCAGCCCCAGCATTTT.

The chain combines TRBV11-3 with TRBJ1-3; D ambiguous. The V end lost 1 base, the J end lost 3 bases, and 16 bases lay between the germline ends. Per germline, CDR1 SGHNT and CDR2 YENEEA. The CDR3 loop spans 17 amino acids. The CDR3 DNA reads TGTGCCAGCAGCTTAGGGGCTGGCCGGGGTATTGGAAACACCATATATTTT. Translated, it gives CASSLGAGRGIGNTIYF.

The chain is built from TRBV6-1 and TRBJ1-4; D is uncertain. Deletions cut 0 bases from V and 0 bases from J, with 8 bases between. The CDR3 contains 16 residues. CDR1 is MNHNS, CDR2 SASEGT, per germline. The CDR3 region is CASSEAAFATNEKLFF. The CDR3 bases are TGTGCCAGCAGTGAAGCGGCATTTGCAACTAATGAAAAACTGTTTTTT.